This T cell receptor beta chain was recovered during a study of Ad26.COV2.S vaccination and SARS-CoV-2 variants. General observations from the study: CD8+ and CD4+ T cells specific for spike reportedly responded with substantial breadth after vaccination. Analytic work on TCR breadth and depth might have understated the full extent of total T cell responses.

Comment on this clone: The antigen is not known.

Clones were sequenced by immunoSEQ multiplex PCR, and TCRdb holds only the in-frame ones, with some missing. The sample consists of about 250,000 clones, roughly 86% of them appearing once. Treatment of the sample: 19 received Ad26.COV2.S at low or high dose, single or two shots; about 5 received placebo; per-sample allocation not given. Vaccine and placebo recipients were sampled on day 63 after the first injection. An adult donor aged 18-55 years was enrolled in Boston. Per the germline V gene, CDR1 is SGDLS and CDR2 is YYNGEE. The CDR3 runs to 13 residues. The ends lost 4 bases at V and 5 bases at J; junction bases unmatched: 5.

This TCR was sampled from a person aged 18-60 years who received the Ad26.COV2.S COVID-19 vaccine or a placebo. The sample consisted of peripheral blood, taken in a trial of Ad26.COV2.S vaccine versus placebo. The chain has TRBV9 and TRBJ2-7; TRBD1 aligns across 8 bases. The CDR3 nucleotides are TGTGCCAGCAGCTCGACAGGGGCCCACGAGCAGTACTTC. Translating gives CASSSTGAHEQYF.